The 25 T cell receptor beta chains listed next were all sequenced from one sample in a study of identifying expanded T cells in peripheral blood. The method was immunoSEQ multiplex PCR; TCRdb's version includes in-frame clones alone and lacks a portion of them. The table has 90,000 to 100,000 clones, over 75% seen once; the top ten hold less than 6%. Material for sequencing was blood. The receptors were sampled from a person between 18 and 69 years old in good health.

The chain couples TRBV19 to TRBJ2-5; tentatively, D is TRBD1 or TRBD2 (6 bases each). Trimming shortened V by 6 bases and J by 4 bases, and 12 bases separated the two germline ends. CDR1 is LNHDA, CDR2 SQIVND, per germline (reference sequence). This CDR3 region has 13 residues. The CDR3 nucleotides read TGTGCCAGTAGGGGGGGCGGTGGAGAGACCCAGTACTTC. Its protein is CASRGGGGETQYF.

This clone was observed once. The chain recombines TRBV6-1 with TRBJ2-7; 8 nucleotides agree with TRBD2. The V and J ends lost 0 bases and 0 bases, in that order; junction bases with no gene match: 7. The CDR3 has 17 amino acids. Per germline, CDR1 MNHNS and CDR2 SASEGT. The CDR3, as DNA: TGTGCCAGCAGTGAAGCGCTTCGGGGGGGATACTCCTACGAGCAGTACTTC. This sequence encodes CASSEALRGGYSYEQYF.

The chain joins TRBV19 to TRBJ1-1; tentatively, D is TRBD1 (5 bases). The CDR3 has 16 residues. Trimming pared 6 bases from V and 0 bases from J, leaving 17 bases between. CDR1 is LNHDA and CDR2 is SQIVND in the germline V gene (reference sequence). CDR3 DNA: TGTGCCAGTAGGTTCAGGGCAGATACTATGAACACTGAAGCTTTCTTT. This gives the protein CASRFRADTMNTEAFF.

This clone was seen once. The chain employs TRBV7-9 and TRBJ1-2, with unresolved D. Trimming took off 5 bases at V and 3 bases at J, with 13 bases between the two ends. The CDR3 covers 14 residues. Per germline, CDR1 SEHNR and CDR2 FQNEAQ (reference sequence). CDR3 nucleotides: TGTGCCAGCAGCCCACATGAGACACACTATGGCTACACCTTC. This encodes CASSPHETHYGYTF.

This sequence joins TRBV5-1 and TRBJ1-2, with TRBD1 identical over 9 bases. Germline V gene lookup returns CDR1 SGHRS and CDR2 YFSETQ. The CDR3 consists of 14 residues. The J segment lost 3 bases and the V segment lost 0 bases, leaving 0 bases of the junction unmatched. CDR3 amino acids: CASSLGTGDYGYTF. The CDR3 nucleotides read TGCGCCAGCAGCTTGGGGACAGGGGACTATGGCTACACCTTC.

The table lists this clone with a few counts. This chain links TRBV19 with TRBJ1-4, with 8 bases matching TRBD1. The CDR3 runs to 14 residues. CDR1 LNHDA and CDR2 SQIVND come from the germline V gene (reference sequence). J lost 6 bases, V lost 4 bases, and 4 bases had no gene match. In nucleotides, the CDR3 is TGTGCCAGTAGTAAAGACAGGGGCCATGAAAAACTGTTTTTT. Residues: CASSKDRGHEKLFF.

The chain uses TRBV5-6 and TRBJ1-2; 11 bases are a match to TRBD1. The CDR3 runs 16 residues. Germline V lookup: CDR1 SGHDT, CDR2 YYEEEE. Unmatched junction bases numbered 7, after V lost 4 bases and J lost 2 bases. The CDR3 sequence is CASSQRRTGGNYGYTF. CDR3 DNA: TGTGCCAGCAGCCAAAGACGGACAGGGGGCAACTATGGCTACACCTTC.

The chain links TRBV9 to TRBJ1-3; no clear D gene. Germline-derived CDR1 and CDR2 are SGDLS and YYNGEE. This CDR3 region has 12 residues. Trimming shortened V by 0 bases and J by 4 bases, and 2 bases separated the two germline ends. CDR3 loop: CASSVGGNTIYF. CDR3 nucleotide sequence: TGTGCCAGCAGCGTAGGAGGAAACACCATATATTTT.

This sequence joins TRBV7-3 and TRBJ2-7; D unclear. Germline CDR1 and CDR2: SGHTA and FQGTGA. The CDR3 runs 14 residues. Deletions cut 5 bases from V and 0 bases from J, with 11 bases between. Here the CDR3 DNA reads TGTGCCAGCAGCCCTAATGGCAACTCCTACGAGCAGTACTTC. It yields the protein CASSPNGNSYEQYF.

V gene TRBV7-2 combines with J gene TRBJ1-1; possible D gene TRBD1, 6 bases. CDR3 length: 15 residues. V was pared by 5 bases and J by 4 bases, with 17 bases between. The germline V gene has CDR1 SGHTA and CDR2 FQGNSA. CDR3: CASSPLAGAGTEAFF. The CDR3 DNA is TGTGCCAGCAGCCCCCTCGCGGGGGCGGGCACTGAAGCTTTCTTT.

V gene TRBV29-1 combines with J gene TRBJ2-7; D possibly corresponds to TRBD1 (5 bases). This CDR3 is built from 13 residues. Germline loops: CDR1 SQVTM, CDR2 ANQGSEA. V lost 4 bases to trimming and J lost 0 bases, with 10 bases between them. The CDR3 DNA reads as TGCAGCGTTGGTTCCGACAGCTCCTACGAGCAGTACTTC. Translation: CSVGSDSSYEQYF.

This chain connects TRBV7-9 to TRBJ1-2, with a weak D call TRBD1 (6 bases). The CDR3 is made up of 14 amino acids. The V end was cut by 4 bases, the J end by 4 bases, with 13 bases between. Germline assignment: CDR1 SEHNR and CDR2 FQNEAQ (reference sequence). The chain's CDR3 is CASSSVGTSYGYTF. In DNA, the CDR3 is TGTGCCAGCAGCTCCGTCGGGACAAGCTATGGCTACACCTTC.

The chain employs TRBV5-1 and TRBJ2-5; 7 positions match TRBD2. This CDR3 comprises 14 residues. The germline V gene encodes CDR1 SGHRS and CDR2 YFSETQ. Trimming took 3 bases from V and 0 from J; bases not matched to a gene: 2. The CDR3 coding sequence is TGCGCCAGCAGCTCCGGACTAGACCAAGAGACCCAGTACTTC. Translation: CASSSGLDQETQYF.

The chain links TRBV2 to TRBJ1-1; D is uncertain. The CDR3 length is 14 residues. CDR1 and CDR2 (germline): SNHLY, FYNNEI. V shed 6 bases and J shed 0 bases, with 11 bases lying between them. Here the CDR3 reads CASSPRNVNTEAFF. The CDR3 nucleotides are TGTGCCAGCAGCCCACGAAATGTGAACACTGAAGCTTTCTTT.

The rearrangement joins TRBV6-1 to TRBJ2-1; D is possibly TRBD2 (6 bases). Germline CDR1 is MNHNS and CDR2 is SASEGT. V lost 0 bases and J 6 bases, leaving 9 bases between the germline ends. The CDR3 spans 14 residues. CDR3 sequence (DNA): TGTGCCAGCAGTGAAGCTGCGGGGCCCAATGAGCAGTTCTTC. Translating it yields CASSEAAGPNEQFF.

J is TRBJ1-1 and V is TRBV30; no clear D gene. This CDR3 comprises 13 residues. Germline V lookup: CDR1 GTSNPN, CDR2 SVGIG (reference sequence). V shed 2 bases and J shed 4 bases, with 11 bases lying between them. The CDR3 DNA sequence: TGTGCCTGGAGTAAGGGTTCAGGCACTGAAGCTTTCTTT. Amino acids: CAWSKGSGTEAFF.

This clone came up once. CDR3 coding DNA: TGTGCCAGCAGCCCTCCCTTTAGCGGGAGTACCTACAATGAGCAGTTCTTC. This codes for CASSPPFSGSTYNEQFF. The chain couples TRBV7-8 to TRBJ2-1; 9 bases agree with TRBD2. In germline, CDR1 is SGHVS, CDR2 FQNEAQ. There are 17 residues in the CDR3. V dropped 5 bases and J dropped 2; count of bases not matched to a gene: 10.

The V and J genes are TRBV5-5 and TRBJ1-1; D gene ambiguous. The germline V gene encodes CDR1 SGHKS and CDR2 YYEKEE (reference sequence). The CDR3 extends over 12 amino acids. Between the trimmed V and J ends, which lost 1 base and 5 bases, there was a span of 6 bases. CDR3 sequence (DNA): TGTGCCAGCAGCTTGTTGGGGACTGAAGCTTTCTTT. This translates into CASSLLGTEAFF.

CDR3 in amino acids: CASSPRLAASYNEQFF. The CDR3 bases are TGTGCCAGCAGCCCGCGACTAGCGGCCTCCTACAATGAGCAGTTCTTC. This chain uses TRBV7-2 with TRBJ2-1; 9 bases map to TRBD2. Germline values: CDR1 SGHTA, CDR2 FQGNSA. This CDR3 has 16 residues. With 5 bases clipped from V and 0 bases from J, the junction kept 5 bases outside the gene matches.

The chain has TRBV15 and TRBJ1-1; D not resolved. CDR3 length: 15 residues. CDR1 is LNHNV and CDR2 is YYDKDF in the germline V gene (reference sequence). V lost 0 bases and J 0 bases, leaving 8 bases between the germline ends. The CDR3 protein is CATSRESAMNTEAFF. The CDR3 bases are TGTGCCACCAGCAGAGAATCCGCGATGAACACTGAAGCTTTCTTT.

This rearrangement joins TRBV14 to TRBJ2-1, with D maybe TRBD2 (6 bases). The V end was cut by 4 bases, the J end by 8 bases, with 21 bases between. The CDR3 is made up of 16 amino acids. Germline V gene sequence: CDR1 SGHDN, CDR2 FVKESK. CDR3 sequence (DNA): TGTGCCAGCAGCCCCTTGGAGGGGCGCCCATGGGATGAGCAGTTCTTC. This codes for CASSPLEGRPWDEQFF.

The V call is TRBV4-1, the J call TRBJ2-5, with 9 bases that match TRBD1. CDR1 and CDR2 (germline): MGHRA, YSYEKL. The CDR3 totals 15 residues. The V and J ends lost 2 bases and 4 bases, in that order; junction bases with no gene match: 5. This CDR3 reads CASSQLGQGRETQYF. As DNA, the CDR3 is TGCGCCAGCAGCCAATTAGGACAGGGGAGAGAGACCCAGTACTTC.

The chain uses TRBV7-3 and TRBJ2-1; 7 bases fit TRBD2. Germline V CDR1 and CDR2: SGHTA, FQGTGA. This CDR3 has 15 residues. Unmatched junction bases numbered 5, after V lost 2 bases and J lost 4 bases. This CDR3 is CASSLGRGVYNEQFF. The CDR3 bases are TGTGCCAGCAGCTTAGGACGGGGGGTTTACAATGAGCAGTTCTTC.

V and J are TRBV18 and TRBJ2-1; the match to TRBD2 covers 10 bases. Germline V gives CDR1 KGHSH, CDR2 LQKENI. The CDR3 has 16 residues. The trim removed 0 bases at V and 9 bases at J, leaving 8 bases unmatched. The CDR3 DNA reads as TGTGCCAGCTCACCACCCAGCGGGGGGGACGGCGTTGAGCAGTTCTTC. Translation gives CASSPPSGGDGVEQFF.

The J gene is TRBJ1-3, the V gene TRBV18; D may be TRBD1 (5 bases). Germline CDR1 KGHSH, CDR2 LQKENI. Trimming left V 1 base short and J 0 bases short, with 16 bases between. The CDR3 runs 18 residues. The DNA for the CDR3 is TGTGCCAGCTCACCACAACGGGCGGGGGAAGACTCTGGAAACACCATATATTTT. As protein: CASSPQRAGEDSGNTIYF. Full variable domain (outside the CDR3, taken from reference TRBV18 and TRBJ1-3): NAGVMQNPRHLVRRRGQEARLRCSPMKGHSHVYWYRQLPEEGLKFMVYLQKENIIDESGMPKERFSAEFPKEGPSILRIQQVVRGDSAAYFCASSPQRAGEDSGNTIYFGEGSWLTVV.